These 13 T cell receptor beta chains came from one sample sequenced in a study of OX40 agonist ivuxolimab in advanced cancers. The repertoire was sequenced with immunoSEQ multiplex PCR; TCRdb's copy has only in-frame clones and lacks some. Among fewer than 85,000 clones, approximately 86% were seen once, and the ten largest hold 0.6% to 0.8%. Sequenced material: CD4+ or CD8+ T cells sorted from blood, taken in a trial of the OX40 agonist ivuxolimab. The origin of the receptors is an adult with an advanced solid tumor such as melanoma, head and neck, liver or kidney cancer.

This clone has more than one count but fewer than ten. V usage is TRBV6-4 and J usage is TRBJ2-5, with 12 nucleotides matching TRBD2. CDR1 and CDR2 from the germline V gene are MRHNA and SNTAGT. CDR3 length: 14 amino acids. The V gene end was trimmed by 9 bases and the J gene end by 5 bases; junction bases not matched to a gene: 7. CDR3 sequence reads: CASPSSGGAETQYF. The DNA of the CDR3 is TGTGCCAGTCCGTCTAGCGGGGGGGCGGAGACCCAGTACTTC.

The chain links TRBV28 to TRBJ2-7; 7 bases line up with TRBD1. This CDR3 contains 13 residues. V trimming: 2 bases; J trimming: 2 bases; junction bases outside the gene matches: 0. CDR1 is MDHEN and CDR2 is SYDVKM in the germline V gene. The CDR3 sequence is CASSLQGAYEQYF. In DNA form, the CDR3 reads TGTGCCAGCAGTTTACAGGGGGCCTACGAGCAGTACTTC.

CDR3 nucleotides: TGTGCCAGCAGGCCAACCCACGGGGTACAAGAGACCCAGTACTTC. Translated: CASRPTHGVQETQYF. V is TRBV6-5 and J is TRBJ2-5; maybe TRBD2 (5 bases). V was pared by 6 bases and J by 2 bases, with 16 bases between. CDR3 length: 15 amino acids. CDR1 and CDR2 (germline): MNHEY, SVGAGI.

The chain is built from TRBV5-1 and TRBJ2-6; perhaps D is TRBD1 or TRBD2 (5 bases each). Germline values: CDR1 SGHRS, CDR2 YFSETQ. The CDR3 is 18 amino acids. V dropped 2 bases and J dropped 0 bases, with 15 bases sitting between them. DNA of the CDR3: TGCGCCAGCAGCTTACGGGGCGACTCACTCTCTGGGGCCAACGTCCTGACTTTC. This encodes CASSLRGDSLSGANVLTF.

This chain joins TRBV5-5 and TRBJ1-1; D remains unclear. The CDR3 consists of 15 residues. The germline gives CDR1 SGHKS, CDR2 YYEKEE (reference sequence). With 1 base removed from V and 2 bases from J, the gap between germline ends came to 12 bases. The CDR3 sequence is CASSLSSESNTEAFF. CDR3 DNA: TGTGCCAGCAGCTTGTCGTCTGAAAGTAACACTGAAGCTTTCTTT.

This chain joins TRBV18 and TRBJ2-3; unclear D gene. Trimming took off 4 bases at V and 4 bases at J, with 12 bases between the two ends. The CDR3 spans 14 residues. Germline CDR1 and CDR2: KGHSH and LQKENI. This chain's CDR3 is CASSRWGWADTQYF. The CDR3, as DNA: TGTGCCAGCTCACGATGGGGTTGGGCAGATACGCAGTATTTT.

The CDR3 DNA follows: TGCGCCAGCAGCTTGGTCCGGGGAGGGAACACTGAAGCTTTCTTT. It is translated as CASSLVRGGNTEAFF. The chain joins TRBV5-1 to TRBJ1-1; D gene unclear. The V gene lost 0 bases and the J gene lost 1 base, with 10 bases spanning the gap. CDR3 length: 15 residues. Germline V gives CDR1 SGHRS, CDR2 YFSETQ.

The chain is built from TRBV15 and TRBJ1-5, with no clear D. The V gene lost 0 bases and the J gene lost 0 bases, with 6 bases spanning the gap. CDR1 and CDR2 (germline): LNHNV, YYDKDF (reference sequence). CDR3 length: 15 residues. The CDR3 is CATSRELYSNQPQHF. The CDR3 nucleotides are TGTGCCACCAGCAGAGAGCTTTATAGCAATCAGCCCCAGCATTTT.

The V gene is TRBV2, the J gene TRBJ1-1, with no clear D. Germline V CDR1 and CDR2: SNHLY, FYNNEI. V was cut by 2 bases and J by 0 bases, with 4 bases left in between. This CDR3 has 13 residues. The CDR3 protein is CASSEWMNTEAFF. The CDR3 DNA follows: TGTGCCAGCAGTGAATGGATGAACACTGAAGCTTTCTTT.

This rearrangement joins TRBV11-2 to TRBJ1-1; D unclear. V was trimmed by 5 bases and J by 0 bases, leaving 10 bases between them. The CDR3 has 14 residues. Germline V lookup: CDR1 SGHAT, CDR2 FQNNGV. This CDR3 is CASSPNRVNTEAFF. DNA of the CDR3: TGTGCCAGCAGCCCCAACCGGGTGAACACTGAAGCTTTCTTT.

The genes are TRBV7-9 and TRBJ1-2; D is perhaps TRBD1 (5 bases). Germline-derived CDR1 and CDR2 are SEHNR and FQNEAQ (reference sequence). Trimming took off 4 bases at V and 7 bases at J, with 22 bases between the two ends. This CDR3 region has 16 residues. The CDR3 loop is CASSYGPTARVTGYTF. Here the CDR3 DNA reads TGTGCCAGCAGCTACGGACCGACAGCCAGGGTTACTGGCTACACCTTC.

This sequence joins TRBV11-2 and TRBJ2-1, with D perhaps TRBD1 (6 bases). In germline, CDR1 is SGHAT, CDR2 FQNNGV. V shed 4 bases and J shed 6 bases, with 13 bases lying between them. The CDR3 runs 14 residues. The CDR3 here is CASSWAGAFNEQFF. The CDR3 DNA reads as TGTGCCAGCAGCTGGGCAGGGGCGTTCAATGAGCAGTTCTTC.

This clone was recorded only once. The CDR3 sequence: CASSLGADPSGSSYEQYF. The CDR3 DNA follows: TGTGCCAGCAGCTTGGGGGCTGACCCGAGCGGGAGCTCCTACGAGCAGTACTTC. The rearrangement joins TRBV5-4 to TRBJ2-7, with 8 bases that match TRBD2. V was pared by 0 bases and J by 0 bases, with 11 bases of the junction left unmatched. The CDR3 is 18 residues long. Looked up from germline, CDR1 is SGHNT and CDR2 is YYREEE (reference sequence).